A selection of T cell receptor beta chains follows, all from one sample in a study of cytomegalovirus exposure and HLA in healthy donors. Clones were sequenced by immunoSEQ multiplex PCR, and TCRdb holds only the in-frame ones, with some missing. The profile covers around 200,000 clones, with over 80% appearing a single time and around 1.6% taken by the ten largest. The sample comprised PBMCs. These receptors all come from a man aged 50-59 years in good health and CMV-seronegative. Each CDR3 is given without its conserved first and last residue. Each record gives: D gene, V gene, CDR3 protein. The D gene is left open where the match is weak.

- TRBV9 ASSVGGGTNEKLF
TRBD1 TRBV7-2 ASSADRGRMNEQF
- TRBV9 ASSGGMYTEAF
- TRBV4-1 ASSRRGNTGELF
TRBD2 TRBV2 ASRGTSGGVSPQY
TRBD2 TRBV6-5 ASSLTSSGRADTQY
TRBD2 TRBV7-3 ASSLRAQRGTDTQY
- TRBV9 ASSVGTPQTGELF
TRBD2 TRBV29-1 SVDSGGRHEQY
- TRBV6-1 ASSEYGNYGYT
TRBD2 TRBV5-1 ASTTSGATDTQY
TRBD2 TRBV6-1 ASIPSGRARSEQY
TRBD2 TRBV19 ASTATSGSYEQY
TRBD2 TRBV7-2 ASSFGLANTDTQY
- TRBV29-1 SVGTSSTYEQY
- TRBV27 ASSSAGDIEKLF
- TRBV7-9 ASSLGSTTEAF
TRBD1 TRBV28 ASTLSRTGRYTIY
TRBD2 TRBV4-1 ASSQGLAGVDEQF
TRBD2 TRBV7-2 ASSVRTSSYNEQF
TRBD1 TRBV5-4 ASSLGGQGATHEQY
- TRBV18 ASSPIQGDSPLH
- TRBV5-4 ASSLAGQGYNEQF
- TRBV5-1 ASSISPENYGYT
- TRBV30 AWSRVRDMAF
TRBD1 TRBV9 ASSARQGAYEQY
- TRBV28 ASRNYPPRINQPQH
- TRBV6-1 ASSRDSGDPYEQY
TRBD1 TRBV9 ASSARDRVNTEAF
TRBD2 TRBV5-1 ASSPSRGGTGELF
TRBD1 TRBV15 ATSSRTGSEKLF
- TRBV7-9 SSSLAPPNEQF
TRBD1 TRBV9 ASSARDRGTNEQF
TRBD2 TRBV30 AWSAGGRGEQY
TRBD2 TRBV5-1 ASSGTSGYNEQF
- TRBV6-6 ASKYFPGNQPQH
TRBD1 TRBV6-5 ASSYSRTGTTEAF
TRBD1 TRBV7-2 ASSGWGQGLETQY
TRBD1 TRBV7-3 ASSLNRGTTDTQY
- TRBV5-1 ASSLEPGVAKNIQY
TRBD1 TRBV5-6 ASSLLDRADNEQF
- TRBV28 ASSPRTVLSNQPQH
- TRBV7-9 SSSFDNSGANVLT
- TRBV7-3 ASSQGGSYNEQF
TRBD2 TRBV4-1 ASSQKKAGGPETQY
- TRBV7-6 ASSPAQGTSYGQY
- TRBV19 ASSIKPTRGETQY
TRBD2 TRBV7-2 ASSLGLAGVYEQY
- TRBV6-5 ASSYLPGREQY
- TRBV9 ASSNSLNYGYT